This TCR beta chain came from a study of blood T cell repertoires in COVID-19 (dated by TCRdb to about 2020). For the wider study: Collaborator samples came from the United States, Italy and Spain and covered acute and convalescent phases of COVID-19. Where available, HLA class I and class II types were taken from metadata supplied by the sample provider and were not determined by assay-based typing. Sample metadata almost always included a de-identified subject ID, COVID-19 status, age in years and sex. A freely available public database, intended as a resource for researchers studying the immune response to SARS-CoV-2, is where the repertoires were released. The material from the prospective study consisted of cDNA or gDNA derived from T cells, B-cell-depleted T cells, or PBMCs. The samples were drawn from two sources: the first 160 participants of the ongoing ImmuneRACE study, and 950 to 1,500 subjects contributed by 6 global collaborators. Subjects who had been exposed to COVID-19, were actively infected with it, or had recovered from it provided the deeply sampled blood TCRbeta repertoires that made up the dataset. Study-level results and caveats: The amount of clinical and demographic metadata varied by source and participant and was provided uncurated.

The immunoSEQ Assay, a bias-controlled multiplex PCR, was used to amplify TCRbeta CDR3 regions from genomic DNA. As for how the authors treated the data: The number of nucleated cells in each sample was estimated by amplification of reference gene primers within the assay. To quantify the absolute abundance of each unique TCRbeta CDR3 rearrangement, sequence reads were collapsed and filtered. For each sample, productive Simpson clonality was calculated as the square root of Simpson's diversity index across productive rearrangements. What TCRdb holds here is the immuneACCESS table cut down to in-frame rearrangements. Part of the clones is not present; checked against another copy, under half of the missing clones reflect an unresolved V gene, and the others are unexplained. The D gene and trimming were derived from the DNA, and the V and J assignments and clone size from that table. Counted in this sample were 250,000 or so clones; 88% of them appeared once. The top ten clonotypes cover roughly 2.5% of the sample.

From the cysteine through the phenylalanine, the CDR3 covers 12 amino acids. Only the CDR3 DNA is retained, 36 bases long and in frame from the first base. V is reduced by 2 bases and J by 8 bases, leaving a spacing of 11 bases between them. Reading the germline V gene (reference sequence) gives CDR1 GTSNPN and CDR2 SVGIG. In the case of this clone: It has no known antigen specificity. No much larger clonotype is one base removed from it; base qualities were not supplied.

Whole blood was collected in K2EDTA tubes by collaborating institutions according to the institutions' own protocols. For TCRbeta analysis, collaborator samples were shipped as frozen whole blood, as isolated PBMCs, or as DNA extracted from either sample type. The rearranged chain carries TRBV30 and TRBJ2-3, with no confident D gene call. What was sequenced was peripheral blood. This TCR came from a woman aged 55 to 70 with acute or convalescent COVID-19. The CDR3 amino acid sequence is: CAWSTRPGTQYF. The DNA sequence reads TGTGCCTGGAGTACCCGTCCAGGTACGCAGTATTTT.